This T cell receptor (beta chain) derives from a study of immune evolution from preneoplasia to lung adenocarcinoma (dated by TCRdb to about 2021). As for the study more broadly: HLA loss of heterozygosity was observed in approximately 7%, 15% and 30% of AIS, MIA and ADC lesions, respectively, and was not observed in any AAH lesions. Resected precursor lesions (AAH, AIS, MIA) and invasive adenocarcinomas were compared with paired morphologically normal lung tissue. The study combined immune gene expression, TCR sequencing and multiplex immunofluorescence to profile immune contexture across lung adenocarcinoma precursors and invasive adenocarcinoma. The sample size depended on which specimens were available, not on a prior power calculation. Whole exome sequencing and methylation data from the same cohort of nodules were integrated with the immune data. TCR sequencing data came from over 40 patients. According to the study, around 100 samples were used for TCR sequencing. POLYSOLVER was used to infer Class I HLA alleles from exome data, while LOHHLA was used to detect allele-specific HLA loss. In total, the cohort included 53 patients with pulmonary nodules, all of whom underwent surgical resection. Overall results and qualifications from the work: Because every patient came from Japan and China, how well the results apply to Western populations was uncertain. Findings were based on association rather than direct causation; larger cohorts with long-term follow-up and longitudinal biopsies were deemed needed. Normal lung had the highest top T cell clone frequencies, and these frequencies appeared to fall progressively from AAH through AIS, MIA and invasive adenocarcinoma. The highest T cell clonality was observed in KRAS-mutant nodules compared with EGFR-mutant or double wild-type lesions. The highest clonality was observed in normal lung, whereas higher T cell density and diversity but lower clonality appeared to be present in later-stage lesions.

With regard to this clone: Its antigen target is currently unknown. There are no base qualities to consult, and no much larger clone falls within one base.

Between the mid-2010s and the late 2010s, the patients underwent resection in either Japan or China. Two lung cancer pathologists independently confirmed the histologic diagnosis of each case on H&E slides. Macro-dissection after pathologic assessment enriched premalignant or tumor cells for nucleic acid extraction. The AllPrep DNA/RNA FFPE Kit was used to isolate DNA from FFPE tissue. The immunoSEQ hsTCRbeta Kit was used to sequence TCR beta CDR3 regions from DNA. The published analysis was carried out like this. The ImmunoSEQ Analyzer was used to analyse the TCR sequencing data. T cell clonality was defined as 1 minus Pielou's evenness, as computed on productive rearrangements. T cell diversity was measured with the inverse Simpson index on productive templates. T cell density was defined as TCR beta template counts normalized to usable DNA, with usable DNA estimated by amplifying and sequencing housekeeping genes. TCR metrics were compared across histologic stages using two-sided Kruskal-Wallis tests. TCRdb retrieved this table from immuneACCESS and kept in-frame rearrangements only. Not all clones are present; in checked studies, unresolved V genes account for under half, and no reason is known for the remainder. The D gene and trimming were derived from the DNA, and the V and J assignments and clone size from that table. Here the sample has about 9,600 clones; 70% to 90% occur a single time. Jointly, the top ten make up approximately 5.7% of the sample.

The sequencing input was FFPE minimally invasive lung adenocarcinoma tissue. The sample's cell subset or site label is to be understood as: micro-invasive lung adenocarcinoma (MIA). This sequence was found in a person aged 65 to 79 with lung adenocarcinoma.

The DNA reads as follows: TGTGCCAGCAGCTTAGAAGCGGGGGGGCCCCAAGAGACCCAGTACTTC. Protein translation: CASSLEAGGPQETQYF. The sequence joins TRBV7-8 to TRBJ2-5; TRBD2 agrees with 10 junctional bases. From a lookup of the germline V gene, CDR1 and CDR2 are SGHVS and FQNEAQ. Trimming leaves V shorter by 1 base and J shorter by 1 base, with the junction holding 3 bases beyond the gene matches. The CDR3 goes from the cysteine to the phenylalanine over 16 residues. Of all the DNA, just the CDR3 is kept, 48 bases in frame from base 1. Here the CDR3 is joined to the reference TRBV7-8 and TRBJ2-5 genes, and the full variable domain is: GAGVSQSPRYKVAKRGQDVALRCDPISGHVSLFWYQQALGQGPEFLTYFQNEAQLDKSGLPSDRFFAERPEGSVSTLKIQRTQQEDSAVYLCASSLEAGGPQETQYFGPGTRLLVL.